This T cell receptor beta chain was documented in a study of cytomegalovirus exposure and HLA in healthy donors. Study observations and caveats: A later analysis found TCR association rates differed by HLA locus, highest for DRB1 and lowest for HLA-C.

The study ran its PCR with 60 Vbeta and 13 Jbeta primers. Clones were sequenced by immunoSEQ multiplex PCR, and TCRdb holds only the in-frame ones, with some missing. The data hold 170,000 or so clones, with 70% to 85% observed a single time. As to this clone: Its antigen remains unidentified.

Healthy bone marrow donors made up the donor group. CDR1 MGHRA and CDR2 YSYEKL come from the germline V gene. CDR3 length: 14 residues. Germline trimming cut 4 bases from V and 2 bases from J; bases unmatched to any gene: 4. The gene calls are TRBV4-1 and TRBJ2-5, with 7 nucleotides matching TRBD1. This sequence originates from a woman in her thirties in good health and CMV-seronegative. Input material: PBMCs. CDR3 coding DNA: TGCGCCAGCAGCCGGACAGGAGCACAAGAGACCCAGTACTTC. This codes for CASSRTGAQETQYF.